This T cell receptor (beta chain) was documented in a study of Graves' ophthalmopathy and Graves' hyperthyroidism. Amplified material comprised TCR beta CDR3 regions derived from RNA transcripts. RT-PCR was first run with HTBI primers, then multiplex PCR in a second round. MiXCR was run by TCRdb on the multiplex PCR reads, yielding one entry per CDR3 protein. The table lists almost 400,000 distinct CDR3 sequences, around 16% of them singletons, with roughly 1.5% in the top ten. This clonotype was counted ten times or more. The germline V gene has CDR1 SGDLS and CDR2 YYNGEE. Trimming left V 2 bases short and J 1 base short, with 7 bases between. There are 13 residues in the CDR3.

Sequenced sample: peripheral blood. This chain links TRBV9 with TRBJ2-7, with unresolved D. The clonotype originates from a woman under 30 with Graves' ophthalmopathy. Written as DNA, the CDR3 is TGTGCCAGCAGCGTTGAATCATCCTACGAGCAGTACTTC. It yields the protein CASSVESSYEQYF.